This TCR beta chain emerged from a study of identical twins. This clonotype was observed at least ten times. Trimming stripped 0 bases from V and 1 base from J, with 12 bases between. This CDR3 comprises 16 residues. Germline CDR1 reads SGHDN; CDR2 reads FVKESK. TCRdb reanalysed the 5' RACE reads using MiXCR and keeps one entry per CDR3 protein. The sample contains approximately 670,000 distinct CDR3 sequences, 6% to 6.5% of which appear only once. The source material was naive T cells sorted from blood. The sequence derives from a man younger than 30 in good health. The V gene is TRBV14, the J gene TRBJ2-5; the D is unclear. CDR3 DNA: TGTGCCAGCAGCCAAGATGTACAGAAAACCCAAGAGACCCAGTACTTC. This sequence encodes CASSQDVQKTQETQYF. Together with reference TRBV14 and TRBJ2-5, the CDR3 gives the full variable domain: EAGVTQFPSHSVIEKGQTVTLRCDPISGHDNLYWYRRVMGKEIKFLLHFVKESKQDESGMPNNRFLAERTGGTYSTLKVQPAELEDSGVYFCASSQDVQKTQETQYFGPGTRLLVL.